This entry lists 25 T cell receptor beta chains sequenced from one sample in a study of regulatory T cells in long-lasting Graves disease (dated by TCRdb to about 2021). Per the publication, the time point label means: persistent/refractory GD, antithyroid drugs over 5 years with positive TRAb. For both TCR sequencing and RNA sequencing, RNA was extracted from PBMCs using TRIzol. Libraries came from multiplex PCR. TCRdb lists the instrument as Illumina HiSeq 4000. TCR beta libraries were built with iRepertoire HTBI primers and Arm-PCR amplification of CDR3 regions. TCRdb applied fastp at Q25 and MiXCR to the public reads, then kept only in-frame beta chains. When rows share a CDR3 protein, they turn into one entry using the most common DNA and genes. The sample table contains some 300,000 distinct CDR3 sequences; only one count was recorded for 20% to 25% of them. 56% of the sample rests with the top ten.

The material sequenced was peripheral blood mononuclear cells (PBMCs), taken when the disease was refractory, from a patient treated with antithyroid drugs. These TCRs come from a female donor with Graves disease.

This clonotype was observed many times. V is TRBV6-2 or TRBV6-3 and J is TRBJ2-6; D is undetermined. Germline CDR1 MNHEY, CDR2 SVGEGT. Trimming removed 10 bases at V and 1 base at J, with 5 bases between. The CDR3 covers 12 residues. CDR3 nucleotide sequence: TGTGCCATACATTCTGGGGCCAACGTCCTGACTTTC. Its translation: CAIHSGANVLTF.

There are a few counts of this clonotype. The gene calls are TRBV28 and TRBJ2-7; maybe TRBD2 (6 bases). Trimming cost V 6 bases and J 3 bases, with 18 bases left between them. Germline values: CDR1 MDHEN, CDR2 SYDVKM. The length of the CDR3 is 15 residues. The CDR3 sequence: CASRNPGGSIYEQYF. The CDR3 DNA reads as TGTGCCAGCAGGAACCCCGGGGGAAGTATCTACGAGCAGTACTTC. The variable domain in full, completed from reference TRBV28 and TRBJ2-7, reads DVKVTQSSRYLVKRTGEKVFLECVQDMDHENMFWYRQDPGLGLRLIYFSYDVKMKEKGDIPEGYSVSREKKERFSLILESASTNQTSMYLCASRNPGGSIYEQYFGPGTRLTVT.

This clonotype was observed at least ten times. This chain links TRBV28 with TRBJ1-2, with D hard to call. The CDR3 spans 11 residues. V lost 2 bases and J 2 bases, leaving 0 bases between the germline ends. Looked up from germline, CDR1 is MDHEN and CDR2 is SYDVKM. CDR3 DNA sequence: TGTGCCAGCAGTTTAAACTATGGCTACACCTTC. This codes for CASSLNYGYTF.

This clonotype was picked up many times. This chain links TRBV25-1 with TRBJ2-7; no clear D. The germline gives CDR1 MGHDK, CDR2 SYGVNS. The length of the CDR3 is 13 residues. With 3 bases removed from V and 0 bases from J, the gap between germline ends came to 6 bases. CDR3 coding DNA: TGTGCCAGCAGTGATCAGTTCTCCTACGAGCAGTACTTC. Amino acid sequence: CASSDQFSYEQYF.

This clonotype was seen many times. The chain joins TRBV2 to TRBJ2-5; the match to TRBD2 covers 11 bases. V lost 8 bases to trimming and J lost 5 bases; unmatched junction nucleotides: 13. Germline CDR1 SNHLY, CDR2 FYNNEI. The CDR3 length is 16 residues. The CDR3 DNA follows: TGTGCCAGCCCCTCTAGCGGGAGGCCAGGCTTGGAGACCCAGTACTTC. Its translation: CASPSSGRPGLETQYF.

The rearrangement uses TRBV7-2 and TRBJ2-7, with TRBD2 matching over 14 bases. Losses at the gene ends were 9 bases for V and 5 bases for J; bases not matched to a gene: 9. Per germline, CDR1 SGHTA and CDR2 FQGNSA. CDR3 length: 15 residues. The chain's CDR3 is CASSARTSGRHEQYF. DNA for the CDR3: TGTGCCAGTAGTGCCCGGACTAGCGGGAGGCACGAGCAGTACTTC.

Comment on this clonotype: At one of its ends the junction is not consistent with the germline gene, which may arise from a read error. J is TRBJ2-3 and V is TRBV5-5; D is unclear. This CDR3 region has 13 residues. CDR1 is SGHKS, CDR2 YYEKEE, per germline (reference sequence). CDR3 protein: CASSLPFADTQYF. The CDR3 DNA reads TGCGCCAGCAGCTTGCCTTTCGCAGATACGCAGTATTTT.

This clonotype was detected a few times. This chain connects TRBV5-1 to TRBJ2-7; D is undetermined. Trimming took off 2 bases at V and 0 bases at J, with 12 bases between the two ends. CDR1 SGHRS and CDR2 YFSETQ come from the germline V gene. The CDR3 runs to 15 residues. The CDR3 sequence is CASSFQLVPSYEQYF. CDR3 bases: TGCGCCAGCAGCTTCCAGTTAGTACCCTCCTACGAGCAGTACTTC. The variable domain in full, with the rest retrieved from reference TRBV5-1 and TRBJ2-7, is KAGVTQTPRYLIKTRGQQVTLSCSPISGHRSVSWYQQTPGQGLQFLFEYFSETQRNKGNFPGRFSGRQFSNSRSEMNVSTLELGDSALYLCASSFQLVPSYEQYFGPGTRLTVT.

This clonotype has more than one count but fewer than ten. The chain links TRBV27 to TRBJ2-7; D is tentatively TRBD1 or TRBD2 (5 bases each). The CDR3 contains 13 residues. Germline values: CDR1 MNHEY, CDR2 SMNVEV (reference sequence). The V end was cut by 7 bases, the J end by 4 bases, with 14 bases between. CDR3 region: CASTISRGYEQYF. The CDR3 bases are TGTGCCAGCACCATTTCGAGGGGTTACGAGCAGTACTTC.

The rearrangement uses TRBV3-1 and TRBJ1-2, with D maybe TRBD1 (6 bases). The germline CDR1 and CDR2 sequences are LGHDT and YNNKEL (reference sequence). The CDR3 totals 14 residues. V shed 2 bases and J shed 4 bases, with 11 bases lying between them. The CDR3 protein is CASSQNDRSYGYTF. In DNA, the CDR3 is TGTGCCAGCAGCCAAAATGACAGGTCCTATGGCTACACCTTC.

This clonotype showed up just once. J is TRBJ2-1 and V is TRBV20-1; TRBD1 might be the D (5 bases). Trimming shortened V by 4 bases and J by 10 bases, and 17 bases separated the two germline ends. The CDR3 extends over 13 amino acids. CDR1 and CDR2 from the germline V gene are DFQATT and SNEGSKA (reference sequence). DNA for the CDR3: TGCAGTGCTAAAGGGCAGGGCTGGGGCGAGCAGTTCTTC. Its translation is CSAKGQGWGEQFF.

There are a few counts of this clonotype. This chain connects TRBV25-1 to TRBJ2-5; the match to TRBD1 covers 8 bases. V gave up 5 bases and J gave up 9 bases; unmatched junction bases: 11. From germline, CDR1 is MGHDK and CDR2 SYGVNS. The CDR3 has 14 residues. The CDR3 DNA reads as TGTGCCAGCAGTCCAGGACAGGGCCTGGGACCCCAGTACTTC. Encoded protein: CASSPGQGLGPQYF.

This clonotype came up once. This may stem from a read error, because a much larger clone lies one nucleotide away. The V gene is TRBV20-1, the J gene TRBJ1-4; 8 bases agree with TRBD1. Trimming at V came to 6 bases and at J to 8 bases, leaving 11 bases not matched to a gene. The CDR3 totals 14 residues. Looked up from germline, CDR1 is DFQATT and CDR2 is SNEGSKA (reference sequence). The CDR3 loop reads CSAQSYRGYEKLFF. The CDR3 coding sequence is TGCAGTGCACAGTCCTACAGGGGGTACGAAAAACTGTTTTTT.

This clonotype was picked up many times. V and J are TRBV28 and TRBJ2-7; D might be TRBD1 (6 bases). Trimming pared 8 bases from V and 0 bases from J, leaving 17 bases between. The CDR3 totals 15 residues. Germline-derived CDR1 and CDR2 are MDHEN and SYDVKM. CDR3 bases: TGTGCCAGCGGATCCAGGGGAAGAGGCTCCTACGAGCAGTACTTC. It codes for CASGSRGRGSYEQYF.

To note about this clonotype: A much larger clone differs by one base, so this may be a read error. CDR3 loop: CASRENGSGSYEQYF. The CDR3 DNA follows: TGTGCCAGCAGAGAGAACGGGAGTGGTTCCTACGAGCAGTACTTC. The rearrangement links TRBV12-3 or TRBV12-4 to TRBJ2-7, with a possible D match to TRBD2 (6 bases). This CDR3 is 15 amino acids long. The V end lost 6 bases, the J end lost 1 base, and 16 bases lay between the germline ends.

This clonotype was counted at least ten times. V usage is TRBV6-5 and J usage is TRBJ1-2; perhaps TRBD1 as D (6 bases). Trimming left V 0 bases short and J 3 bases short, with 11 bases between. The CDR3 contains 15 residues. The germline CDR1 and CDR2 sequences are MNHEY and SVGAGI. CDR3 sequence reads: CASSYSNRQDYGYTF. CDR3 coding DNA: TGTGCCAGCAGTTACTCGAACCGACAGGACTATGGCTACACCTTC.

A word on this clonotype: This may arise from a read error, as a much more abundant clone is one base away. The chain has TRBV28 and TRBJ1-1, with D possibly being TRBD1 (5 bases). The ends were cut back, 9 bases at V and 5 bases at J, with 16 bases in the middle. Germline-derived CDR1 and CDR2 are MDHEN and SYDVKM. This CDR3 region has 13 residues. The CDR3 is CARLSGAGTEAFF. In DNA form, the CDR3 reads TGTGCCAGATTGAGTGGGGCCGGGACTGAAGCTTTCTTT.

This chain joins TRBV6-1 and TRBJ1-5; tentative D call: TRBD1 (5 bases). The V end lost 11 bases, the J end lost 0 bases, and 17 bases lay between the germline ends. CDR3 length: 15 amino acids. The germline CDR1 and CDR2 sequences are MNHNS and SASEGT. The CDR3 here is CAATGESYSNQPQHF. DNA of the CDR3: TGTGCCGCCACGGGGGAAAGTTATAGCAATCAGCCCCAGCATTTT.

The chain couples TRBV10-3 to TRBJ1-2, with D tentatively TRBD1 (6 bases). The CDR3 extends over 16 amino acids. Germline lookup yields CDR1 ENHRY and CDR2 SYGVKD. Trimming pared 3 bases from V and 7 bases from J, leaving 21 bases between. This CDR3 is CAISDYRDKVAGGYTF. The DNA of the CDR3 is TGTGCCATCAGTGACTACCGGGACAAGGTCGCCGGTGGCTACACCTTC.

This chain links TRBV9 with TRBJ2-7; 8 nucleotides match TRBD2. V lost 0 bases and J lost 2; bases outside the gene matches: 4. This CDR3 is 15 amino acids long. The germline gives CDR1 SGDLS, CDR2 YYNGEE. The CDR3 reads CASSVGFGRAYEQYF. The CDR3 bases are TGTGCCAGCAGCGTAGGGTTCGGGAGGGCCTACGAGCAGTACTTC.

This clonotype occurred many times. The chain has TRBV18 and TRBJ2-5; D unclear. The CDR3 length is 13 residues. Germline assignment: CDR1 KGHSH and CDR2 LQKENI. V was trimmed by 0 bases and J by 2 bases, leaving 4 bases between them. The CDR3 is CASSPPPQETQYF. Here the CDR3 DNA reads TGTGCCAGCTCACCACCCCCTCAAGAGACCCAGTACTTC.

Ten or more counts support this clonotype. The chain employs TRBV7-2 and TRBJ2-4, with D perhaps matching TRBD1 (5 bases). V was trimmed by 0 bases and J by 0 bases, leaving 12 bases between them. The CDR3 is 17 residues long. Germline CDR1 SGHTA, CDR2 FQGNSA. The CDR3 here is CASSLAGVLLAKNIQYF. The CDR3, as DNA: TGTGCCAGCAGCTTAGCAGGGGTCCTATTAGCCAAAAACATTCAGTACTTC.

The rearrangement uses TRBV19 and TRBJ2-7, with D unclear. Between the trimmed V and J ends, which lost 9 bases and 6 bases, there was a span of 21 bases. The CDR3 contains 14 residues. Germline loops: CDR1 LNHDA, CDR2 SQIVND (reference sequence). CDR3 protein: CASKPQASSSEQYF. The CDR3 DNA reads as TGTGCCAGCAAGCCGCAGGCGTCATCTTCCGAGCAGTACTTC.

About this clonotype: This may come from a read error, since a much larger clone is one base off. The genes are TRBV20-1 and TRBJ2-5; weak D call: TRBD2 (5 bases). This CDR3 region has 14 residues. Germline V gene data show CDR1 as DFQATT and CDR2 as SNEGSKA (reference sequence). For the CDR3, the DNA is TGCAGTGCTAGAGTTGGCGGGCCGCAAGAGACCAAGTACTTC. Protein: CSARVGGPQETKYF.

This clonotype came up once. This could be a read error, since a much larger clone is one nucleotide away. The gene calls are TRBV4-3 and TRBJ2-7, with 9 bases fitting TRBD1. The CDR3 runs 17 residues. The V gene's germline CDR1 is LGHNA and CDR2 YSLEER. The ends lost 0 bases at V and 9 bases at J; junction bases unmatched: 15. CDR3 coding DNA: TGCGCCAGCAGCCAAGATAGTTGGGGACAGGGAAGGGCCCCGCAGTACTTC. Amino acids: CASSQDSWGQGRAPQYF.